These 20 T cell receptor beta chains were all obtained from the same sample, sequenced in a study of blood T cell repertoires in COVID-19. TCRdb keeps only in-frame clones here, not all; method: immunoSEQ multiplex PCR. The sample carries tens of thousands of clones, 65% to 85% recorded once. The sample comprised peripheral blood. These receptors came from a man aged 65-85 years with COVID-19, enrolled during active disease.

The chain links TRBV15 to TRBJ2-1, with 9 bases that match TRBD2. CDR3 size: 18 residues. V shed 6 bases, J shed 2 bases, and the junction held 14 bases outside the gene matches. CDR1 and CDR2 from the germline V gene are LNHNV and YYDKDF (reference sequence). CDR3 loop: CATSTDKLSGGPYNEQFF. CDR3 coding DNA: TGTGCCACCAGTACAGATAAGCTGAGCGGGGGGCCCTACAATGAGCAGTTCTTC.

Only one count was recorded for this clone. The chain links TRBV4-3 to TRBJ1-3, with TRBD1 matching 7 bases. Unmatched junction bases numbered 6, after V lost 3 bases and J lost 4 bases. Germline loops: CDR1 LGHNA, CDR2 YSLEER. The CDR3 length is 15 residues. The CDR3 loop is CASSHNDRVGNTIYF. The DNA of the CDR3 is TGCGCCAGCAGCCACAACGACAGGGTCGGAAACACCATATATTTT.

The chain combines TRBV4-1 with TRBJ2-2; 9 bases fit TRBD1. Germline lookup yields CDR1 MGHRA and CDR2 YSYEKL. The CDR3 sequence is 17 residues long. V shed 2 bases and J 7 bases; nucleotides not matched to a gene: 11. CDR3 loop: CASSQPRTGAMVGELFF. CDR3 in DNA: TGCGCCAGCAGCCAACCTCGGACAGGGGCCATGGTCGGGGAGCTGTTTTTT.

The rearrangement joins TRBV19 to TRBJ2-1; TRBD2 matches at 11 bases. Germline V gene sequence: CDR1 LNHDA, CDR2 SQIVND (reference sequence). Losses at the gene ends were 4 bases for V and 7 bases for J; bases not matched to a gene: 6. The CDR3 runs to 15 residues. DNA for the CDR3: TGTGCCAGTAGTACCTTAGCGGGAGGGTGGAATGAGCAGTTCTTC. It translates to CASSTLAGGWNEQFF.

V gene TRBV6-2 or TRBV6-3 combines with J gene TRBJ2-1, with D perhaps matching TRBD2 (7 bases). Germline V gene lookup returns CDR1 MNHEY and CDR2 SVGEGT. The CDR3 spans 16 residues. Trimming took 5 bases from V and 0 from J, leaving 14 bases between them. CDR3 region: CASSVQGRGSYNEQFF. CDR3 coding DNA: TGTGCCAGCAGTGTCCAGGGGAGGGGCTCCTACAATGAGCAGTTCTTC.

This rearrangement joins TRBV7-2 to TRBJ2-7; 7 positions agree with TRBD2. Trimming at V came to 6 bases and at J to 4 bases, leaving 9 bases not matched to a gene. The germline CDR1 and CDR2 sequences are SGHTA and FQGNSA. The CDR3 covers 14 residues. CDR3 loop: CASSVRGGSYEQYF. The CDR3 DNA sequence: TGTGCCAGCAGTGTTCGAGGCGGGAGTTACGAGCAGTACTTC.

The chain couples TRBV11-3 to TRBJ2-2; unclear D gene. Trimming shortened V by 4 bases and J by 4 bases, and 13 bases separated the two germline ends. Germline lookup yields CDR1 SGHNT and CDR2 YENEEA. The CDR3 covers 15 residues. The CDR3 coding sequence is TGTGCCAGCAGCTCTCTCGGTCCGTCCACCGGGGAGCTGTTTTTT. This encodes CASSSLGPSTGELFF.

J is TRBJ1-2 and V is TRBV24-1; 9 nucleotides match TRBD1. The CDR3 spans 17 residues. Trimming removed 1 base from V and 5 bases from J; junction bases left unmatched: 10. The germline V gene encodes CDR1 KGHDR and CDR2 SFDVKD. The CDR3 nucleotides read TGTGCCACCAGTGATTTCCGAGGAGACAGGGGGATTTATGGCTACACCTTC. Translated: CATSDFRGDRGIYGYTF.

The CDR3 is CASSSGSNTEAFF. In DNA form, the CDR3 reads TGTGCCAGCAGCTCCGGGTCGAACACTGAAGCTTTCTTT. The chain employs TRBV28 and TRBJ1-1; D is uncertain. Germline V lookup: CDR1 MDHEN, CDR2 SYDVKM. The V end lost 6 bases, the J end lost 1 base, and 9 bases lay between the germline ends. The CDR3 spans 13 residues.

This clone was observed once. The chain recombines TRBV11-3 with TRBJ1-3, with D maybe TRBD1 (5 bases). This CDR3 is built from 16 residues. V dropped 3 bases and J dropped 0 bases, with 12 bases sitting between them. The germline gives CDR1 SGHNT, CDR2 YENEEA. This chain's CDR3 is CASSFGGTRSGNTIYF. The DNA of the CDR3 is TGTGCCAGCAGCTTCGGGGGTACCCGCTCTGGAAACACCATATATTTT.

CDR3 region: CATSETQGGKTQYF. The CDR3 nucleotides are TGTGCCACCAGTGAAACTCAGGGCGGGAAGACCCAGTACTTC. This chain joins TRBV24-1 and TRBJ2-5, with D maybe TRBD2 (6 bases). Trimming removed 4 bases from V and 6 bases from J, with 14 bases in between. CDR1 is KGHDR and CDR2 is SFDVKD in the germline V gene. The CDR3 is 14 amino acids.

The chain couples TRBV27 to TRBJ1-1; 10 positions match TRBD1. V shed 6 bases, J shed 0 bases, and the junction held 7 bases outside the gene matches. From germline, CDR1 is MNHEY and CDR2 SMNVEV (reference sequence). The CDR3 spans 16 residues. The CDR3 region is CASRSGTGVLNTEAFF. For the CDR3, the DNA is TGTGCCAGCAGATCCGGGACAGGGGTTCTGAACACTGAAGCTTTCTTT.

This clone showed up just a few times. The J gene is TRBJ2-7, the V gene TRBV19, with a tentative D call TRBD2 (6 bases). V was trimmed by 3 bases and J by 5 bases, leaving 23 bases between them. CDR1 is LNHDA and CDR2 is SQIVND in the germline V gene (reference sequence). The CDR3 totals 17 residues. For the CDR3, the DNA is TGTGCCAGTAGTATGGGTGGAGGGACCCCCCCGTGGGACGAGCAGTACTTC. Amino acid sequence: CASSMGGGTPPWDEQYF.

This clone was counted a single time. The chain has TRBV5-6 and TRBJ1-1; unclear D gene. V was clipped by 0 bases and J by 5 bases, with 11 bases between them. Germline V gene data show CDR1 as SGHDT and CDR2 as YYEEEE. The CDR3 loop spans 14 amino acids. The CDR3 region is CASSLGREGTEAFF. The CDR3 nucleotides read TGTGCCAGCAGCTTGGGTAGGGAGGGAACTGAAGCTTTCTTT.

The sample holds a few counts of this clone. The CDR3 DNA reads TGCGCCAGCAGCCAAGTTCCCCTCAGGGCAACTAATGAAAAACTGTTTTTT. Its translation is CASSQVPLRATNEKLFF. The chain links TRBV4-3 to TRBJ1-4, with D tentatively TRBD1 (5 bases). The CDR3 sequence is 17 residues long. Germline V gene lookup returns CDR1 LGHNA and CDR2 YSLEER. Between the trimmed V and J ends, which lost 1 base and 0 bases, there was a span of 12 bases.

J is TRBJ1-6 and V is TRBV2; D remains ambiguous. Germline CDR1 and CDR2: SNHLY and FYNNEI. The CDR3 has 16 residues. Trimming removed 3 bases from V and 2 bases from J, with 11 bases in between. The CDR3 spells CASSDDPRAYNSPLHF. The CDR3 DNA follows: TGTGCCAGCAGTGACGACCCCCGGGCCTATAATTCACCCCTCCACTTT. Using reference TRBV2 and TRBJ1-6 for the parts outside the CDR3, the full variable domain is EPEVTQTPSHQVTQMGQEVILRCVPISNHLYFYWYRQILGQKVEFLVSFYNNEISEKSEIFDDQFSVERPDGSNFTLKIRSTKLEDSAMYFCASSDDPRAYNSPLHFGNGTRLTVT.

This sequence joins TRBV5-8 and TRBJ2-7; 8 bases align to TRBD1. The germline V gene has CDR1 SGHTS and CDR2 YDEGEE. After removal of 4 bases from V and 2 bases from J, the junction contained 2 bases not matched to a gene. The CDR3 extends over 13 amino acids. This CDR3 reads CASSLQGAYEQYF. The CDR3 region has the DNA TGTGCCAGCAGCCTACAGGGGGCCTACGAGCAGTACTTC.

Comments on this clone: This may be a read error: a much more frequent sequence differs by one nucleotide. This sequence joins TRBV6-1 and TRBJ2-3; weak D call: TRBD1 (6 bases). Germline V lookup: CDR1 MNHNS, CDR2 SASEGT. The CDR3 runs 15 residues. DNA for the CDR3: TGTGCCAGCTGTGAAGGGGACATAAACGCCGATACGCAGTATTTT. Translation: CASCEGDINADTQYF.

The CDR3 here is CASSPGQISGANVLTF. The CDR3 nucleotides are TGTGCCAGCAGCCCGGGACAGATCTCTGGGGCCAACGTCCTGACTTTC. The rearrangement uses TRBV28 and TRBJ2-6; 7 nucleotides agree with TRBD1. CDR1 MDHEN and CDR2 SYDVKM come from the germline V gene. The trim removed 6 bases at V and 0 bases at J, leaving 5 bases unmatched. There are 16 residues in the CDR3.

The chain combines TRBV6-1 with TRBJ1-6, with TRBD1 as a possible D gene (5 bases). Trimming cost V 8 bases and J 0 bases, with 14 bases left between them. The germline CDR1 and CDR2 sequences are MNHNS and SASEGT. The CDR3 length is 16 residues. The CDR3 DNA reads TGTGCCAGCTGTGGGGGGGGGAGCTCCTATAATTCACCCCTCCACTTT. Translated, it gives CASCGGGSSYNSPLHF.